The 18 T cell receptor beta chains listed next were all sequenced from one sample in a study of blood T cell repertoires in COVID-19. Only in-frame clones appear in the TCRdb table, and some are missing; sequencing was by immunoSEQ multiplex PCR. In the table there are about 200,000 clones, about 85% of which are singletons. Specimen: peripheral blood. Receptors originate from a woman aged 40 to 55 with COVID-19, enrolled during active disease.

This clone was recorded only once. The CDR3 loop reads CATSTGTNEKLFF. CDR3 DNA: TGTGCCACCTCGACAGGAACTAATGAAAAACTGTTTTTT. The chain joins TRBV18 to TRBJ1-4; a possible D gene is TRBD1 (6 bases). Germline-derived CDR1 and CDR2 are KGHSH and LQKENI. The CDR3 sequence is 13 residues long. V gave up 10 bases and J gave up 1 base, with 10 bases separating them.

This clone was seen a single time. The chain recombines TRBV27 with TRBJ2-2; no clear D. CDR3 size: 13 residues. CDR1 and CDR2 (germline): MNHEY, SMNVEV (reference sequence). With 2 bases removed from V and 1 base from J, the gap between germline ends came to 2 bases. This chain's CDR3 is CASSLRNTGELFF. In DNA form, the CDR3 reads TGTGCCAGCAGTTTACGGAACACCGGGGAGCTGTTTTTT.

V and J are TRBV11-2 and TRBJ2-6; D call uncertain. Germline CDR1 reads SGHAT; CDR2 reads FQNNGV. V shed 5 bases and J shed 0 bases, with 5 bases lying between them. The CDR3 has 14 residues. CDR3 nucleotides: TGTGCCAGCAGCCGGAGCTCTGGGGCCAACGTCCTGACTTTC. Translation: CASSRSSGANVLTF.

The rearrangement uses TRBV19 and TRBJ2-3, with 8 bases lining up with TRBD2. This CDR3 region has 16 residues. In germline, CDR1 is LNHDA, CDR2 SQIVND (reference sequence). J was trimmed by 4 bases and V by 1 base; bases with no gene match: 7. The CDR3 nucleotides read TGTGCCAGTAGTATAGGGGGAGCGGGAGCCCCAGATACGCAGTATTTT. The encoded protein is CASSIGGAGAPDTQYF.

The V gene is TRBV10-3, the J gene TRBJ2-6; weak D call: TRBD2 (6 bases). This CDR3 comprises 13 residues. Germline V CDR1 and CDR2: ENHRY, SYGVKD. Trimming shortened V by 9 bases and J by 2 bases, and 8 bases separated the two germline ends. CDR3 sequence reads: CAMGGAGANVLTF. The CDR3 DNA sequence: TGTGCCATGGGGGGAGCTGGGGCCAACGTCCTGACTTTC.

The chain recombines TRBV9 with TRBJ2-3; D not certain. This CDR3 has 14 amino acids. CDR1 and CDR2 (germline): SGDLS, YYNGEE. The V gene lost 0 bases and the J gene lost 5 bases, with 10 bases spanning the gap. CDR3 sequence (DNA): TGTGCCAGCAGCGTAGATTCTGCCGGAGATACGCAGTATTTT. Amino acid sequence: CASSVDSAGDTQYF. The whole variable domain, filled in from reference TRBV9 and TRBJ2-3, reads DSGVTQTPKHLITATGQRVTLRCSPRSGDLSVYWYQQSLDQGLQFLIQYYNGEERAKGNILERFSAQQFPDLHSELNLSSLELGDSALYFCASSVDSAGDTQYFGPGTRLTVL.

J is TRBJ1-1 and V is TRBV3-1 (or the pseudogene TRBV3-2); TRBD1 agrees at 8 bases. V shed 4 bases, J shed 2 bases, and the junction held 6 bases outside the gene matches. The germline CDR1 and CDR2 sequences are LGHDT and YNNKEL (reference sequence). The CDR3 length is 15 residues. CDR3 amino acids: CASSLSGQVNTEAFF. Written as DNA, the CDR3 is TGTGCCAGCAGCCTCTCGGGACAGGTCAACACTGAAGCTTTCTTT.

The chain has TRBV6-5 and TRBJ2-7; TRBD2 matches at 7 bases. Per the germline V gene, CDR1 is MNHEY and CDR2 is SVGAGI. This CDR3 has 14 amino acids. J gave up 1 base and V 6 bases, and 6 bases lay outside the gene matches. The CDR3 nucleotides read TGTGCCAGCAGGGGGGGGTTCCTTTCCTACGAGCAGTACTTC. The encoded protein is CASRGGFLSYEQYF.

DNA for the CDR3: TGTGCCAGCAGCTCCCGGGTGGACAGGGACAATTCACCCCTCCACTTT. This encodes CASSSRVDRDNSPLHF. The rearrangement links TRBV9 to TRBJ1-6, with TRBD1 matching over 8 bases. The V gene's germline CDR1 is SGDLS and CDR2 YYNGEE. CDR3 length: 16 amino acids. V dropped 4 bases and J dropped 7; count of bases not matched to a gene: 10.

V gene TRBV19 combines with J gene TRBJ1-5; 10 bases align to TRBD1. Per germline, CDR1 LNHDA and CDR2 SQIVND (reference sequence). This CDR3 contains 13 residues. The V and J ends lost 6 bases and 6 bases, in that order; junction bases with no gene match: 2. DNA for the CDR3: TGTGCCAGTAGCGGACAGGGGGGTCAGCCCCAGCATTTT. It is translated as CASSGQGGQPQHF.

V is TRBV7-9 and J is TRBJ1-1, with D possibly TRBD1 on 5 matching bases. The CDR3 is 14 residues long. From germline, CDR1 is SEHNR and CDR2 FQNEAQ (reference sequence). V lost 5 bases and J lost 0, with 10 bases in between. The CDR3 nucleotides read TGTGCCAGCAGCGACACAGGTATGAACACTGAAGCTTTCTTT. It is translated as CASSDTGMNTEAFF.

The chain links TRBV5-1 to TRBJ1-1, with a weak D call TRBD1 (5 bases). Germline CDR1 reads SGHRS; CDR2 reads YFSETQ. With 4 bases removed from V and 1 base from J, the gap between germline ends came to 14 bases. The CDR3 runs 15 residues. The CDR3 region is CASSLAGQQNTEAFF. As DNA, the CDR3 is TGCGCCAGCAGCCTGGCAGGGCAGCAGAACACTGAAGCTTTCTTT.

The chain is built from TRBV5-6 and TRBJ1-2; 8 nucleotides agree with TRBD1. CDR3 size: 14 residues. Germline CDR1 reads SGHDT; CDR2 reads YYEEEE. Trimming at V came to 2 bases and at J to 2 bases, leaving 2 bases not matched to a gene. CDR3 protein: CASSLNRGNYGYTF. CDR3 bases: TGTGCCAGCAGCTTAAACAGGGGGAACTATGGCTACACCTTC.

The chain uses TRBV7-6 and TRBJ2-7; TRBD2 might be the D (6 bases). The CDR3 is 15 residues long. From germline, CDR1 is SGHVS and CDR2 FNYEAQ. Trimming pared 2 bases from V and 1 base from J, leaving 12 bases between. The CDR3 DNA follows: TGTGCCAGCAGCTTATCGTACGGGGGATCCTACGAGCAGTACTTC. Protein sequence: CASSLSYGGSYEQYF.

V gene TRBV2 combines with J gene TRBJ2-7; TRBD2 is a possible D gene (5 bases). V was pared by 2 bases and J by 8 bases, with 10 bases between. Germline V CDR1 and CDR2: SNHLY, FYNNEI. The CDR3 runs 12 residues. The CDR3 sequence: CASSEMRAQQYF. In nucleotides, the CDR3 is TGTGCCAGCAGTGAAATGAGGGCGCAGCAGTACTTC.

J is TRBJ2-3 and V is TRBV4-3; D may be TRBD2 (5 bases). The V gene lost 3 bases and the J gene lost 2 bases, with 12 bases spanning the gap. The CDR3 loop spans 15 amino acids. Germline CDR1 LGHNA, CDR2 YSLEER. The CDR3 DNA follows: TGCGCCAGCAGCCAGGGAGCGGTTCTCACAGATACGCAGTATTTT. Amino acid sequence: CASSQGAVLTDTQYF.

The chain is built from TRBV4-1 and TRBJ1-2; TRBD1 aligns across 8 bases. In germline, CDR1 is MGHRA, CDR2 YSYEKL. The CDR3 consists of 17 residues. Trimming at V came to 0 bases and at J to 8 bases, leaving 14 bases not matched to a gene. The CDR3 bases are TGCGCCAGCAGCCAAGATTGGACAGGGAGACGACGGCTGGGCTACACCTTC. This gives the protein CASSQDWTGRRRLGYTF.

There are a few counts of this clone. This chain joins TRBV5-1 and TRBJ2-5; D is perhaps TRBD2 (5 bases). CDR1 and CDR2 (germline): SGHRS, YFSETQ. V lost 4 bases to trimming and J lost 1 base, with 11 bases between them. This CDR3 comprises 14 residues. CDR3 bases: TGCGCCAGCAGCGGAGGACCCGCCCAAGAGACCCAGTACTTC. It yields the protein CASSGGPAQETQYF. Using reference TRBV5-1 and TRBJ2-5 for the parts outside the CDR3, the full variable domain is KAGVTQTPRYLIKTRGQQVTLSCSPISGHRSVSWYQQTPGQGLQFLFEYFSETQRNKGNFPGRFSGRQFSNSRSEMNVSTLELGDSALYLCASSGGPAQETQYFGPGTRLLVL.